The 7 T cell receptor beta chains given below trace back to one sample, sequenced in a study of CD8+ T cells in alopecia areata (dated 2018 in TCRdb). The time point label, read with the paper, signifies: baseline before oral tofacitinib. Receptor amplification or capture employed the immunoSEQ multiplex PCR assay. RNA was extracted from all samples and reverse transcribed into cDNA as template for TCR sequencing. TCRdb carries this immuneACCESS record with in-frame sequences only. Its versions omit some clonotypes, under half of them owing to an unresolved V gene in the studies checked, with the rest unexplained. For this sample there are hundreds of thousands of clones; around three fifths appear just once. The top ten clonotypes cover 0.45% of the sample. This specimen consisted of CD4+ T cells sorted from blood, obtained at week 0. These receptors all stem from a human donor with alopecia areata.

The chain carries TRBV5-1 and TRBJ1-2; 10 nucleotides agree with TRBD1. The length of the CDR3 is 14 residues. Losses at the gene ends were 4 bases for V and 4 bases for J; bases not matched to a gene: 4. CDR1 is SGHRS and CDR2 is YFSETQ in the germline V gene. CDR3 region: CASSGTGATYGYTF. For the CDR3, the DNA is TGCGCCAGCAGCGGGACAGGGGCTACCTATGGCTACACCTTC. The complete variable domain, with remaining parts taken from reference TRBV5-1 and TRBJ1-2, reads KAGVTQTPRYLIKTRGQQVTLSCSPISGHRSVSWYQQTPGQGLQFLFEYFSETQRNKGNFPGRFSGRQFSNSRSEMNVSTLELGDSALYLCASSGTGATYGYTFGSGTRLTVV.

The chain links TRBV13 to TRBJ2-3, with D perhaps TRBD2 (6 bases). Germline V gene sequence: CDR1 PRHDT, CDR2 FYEKMQ (reference sequence). The CDR3 is 16 amino acids. V shed 5 bases and J shed 2 bases, with 17 bases lying between them. CDR3 in amino acids: CASSLSPGANTDTQYF. The CDR3 DNA follows: TGTGCCAGCAGCCTCTCCCCGGGAGCGAACACAGATACGCAGTATTTT.

This chain connects TRBV15 to TRBJ2-7; a weak D match, TRBD2 (6 bases). The V end was cut by 0 bases, the J end by 2 bases, with 11 bases between. CDR3 length: 15 amino acids. Germline V gene sequence: CDR1 LNHNV, CDR2 YYDKDF (reference sequence). CDR3 region: CATSREDGGPYEQYF. Written as DNA, the CDR3 is TGTGCCACCAGCAGAGAAGACGGGGGACCCTACGAGCAGTACTTC.

CDR3 in amino acids: CASSPTSRRENTIYF. The CDR3 nucleotides are TGTGCCAGCTCACCCACGTCCCGACGGGAAAACACCATATATTTT. The chain is built from TRBV18 and TRBJ1-3; D remains ambiguous. The germline CDR1 and CDR2 sequences are KGHSH and LQKENI. The CDR3 spans 15 residues. Deletions cut 3 bases from V and 6 bases from J, with 15 bases between. The full variable domain, in which reference TRBV18 and TRBJ1-3 provide the parts outside the CDR3, is NAGVMQNPRHLVRRRGQEARLRCSPMKGHSHVYWYRQLPEEGLKFMVYLQKENIIDESGMPKERFSAEFPKEGPSILRIQQVVRGDSAAYFCASSPTSRRENTIYFGEGSWLTVV.

The chain recombines TRBV7-6 with TRBJ2-3, with 7 positions matching TRBD1. Germline values: CDR1 SGHVS, CDR2 FNYEAQ. CDR3 length: 14 amino acids. Unmatched junction bases numbered 5, after V lost 6 bases and J lost 2 bases. The CDR3 bases are TGTGCCAGCAGTTCGGGACAGATCACAGATACGCAGTATTTT. Protein: CASSSGQITDTQYF. Variable domain in full (rest from reference TRBV7-6 and TRBJ2-3): GAGVSQSPRYKVTKRGQDVALRCDPISGHVSLYWYRQALGQGPEFLTYFNYEAQQDKSGLPNDRFSAERPEGSISTLTIQRTEQRDSAMYRCASSSGQITDTQYFGPGTRLTVL.

This clone was found once. This chain links TRBV11-2 with TRBJ1-1; D is uncertain. This CDR3 is 14 amino acids long. Looked up from germline, CDR1 is SGHAT and CDR2 is FQNNGV. The ends were cut back, 7 bases at V and 1 base at J, with 13 bases in the middle. CDR3 protein: CASNAPRQNTEAFF. As DNA, the CDR3 is TGTGCCAGCAACGCACCGAGGCAGAACACTGAAGCTTTCTTT. Filled out from reference TRBV11-2 and TRBJ1-1, the complete variable domain reads EAGVAQSPRYKIIEKRQSVAFWCNPISGHATLYWYQQILGQGPKLLIQFQNNGVVDDSQLPKDRFSAERLKGVDSTLKIQPAKLEDSAVYLCASNAPRQNTEAFFGQGTRLTVV.

The rearrangement uses TRBV7-9 and TRBJ1-1, with D unresolved. Trimming removed 5 bases at V and 1 base at J, with 8 bases between. Germline assignment: CDR1 SEHNR and CDR2 FQNEAQ (reference sequence). The CDR3 is made up of 13 amino acids. Here the CDR3 reads CASSRSGNTEAFF. The CDR3 nucleotides are TGTGCCAGCAGCCGTTCAGGGAACACTGAAGCTTTCTTT.